This TCR beta chain was sequenced during a study of OX40 agonist ivuxolimab in advanced cancers. Study at large: Ivuxolimab was delivered to patients intravenously every 2 weeks at doses spanning 0.01 to 10 mg/kg. Partial responses were achieved by three patients: one hepatocellular carcinoma, two cutaneous melanoma.

Profiled with immunoSEQ multiplex PCR; TCRdb holds only in-frame clones, not every one. The sample has fewer than 85,000 clones, 80% to 90% seen once. Anyone with autoimmune disease history or systemic immunosuppression was excluded. Trimming left V 1 base short and J 5 bases short, with 2 bases between. This CDR3 has 11 residues. Germline V lookup: CDR1 SGHDN, CDR2 FVKESK. Notes on the study in general: The antigens recognized by the expanded peripheral T cells, that is their antigen specificity, were not determined.

Remarks on this clone: Its target is not known.

The clonotype originates from an adult with an advanced solid tumor such as melanoma, head and neck, liver or kidney cancer. This chain uses TRBV14 with TRBJ2-5, with D unresolved. Sequencing was performed on CD4+ or CD8+ T cells sorted from blood, taken in a trial of the OX40 agonist ivuxolimab. This CDR3 reads CASSQVETQYF. CDR3 nucleotides: TGTGCCAGCAGCCAAGTGGAGACCCAGTACTTC.